The 30 T cell receptor beta chains in this list originate from one sample, sequenced in a study of blood T cell repertoires in COVID-19. The method was immunoSEQ multiplex PCR; TCRdb's version includes in-frame clones alone and lacks a portion of them. The sample has around 200,000 clones; roughly 87% are singletons. Sequencing input: PBMCs or T cells enriched from blood (not recorded which). The receptors here all came from a man between 18 and 29 years old with acute COVID-19.

The chain carries TRBV10-2 and TRBJ2-7; 9 nucleotides align to TRBD2. Unmatched junction bases numbered 2, after V lost 4 bases and J lost 1 base. Germline V gene sequence: CDR1 WSHSY, CDR2 SAAADI. CDR3 length: 14 residues. CDR3 nucleotide sequence: TGCGCCAGCAGTGCTAGCGGGGAGTCCTACGAGCAGTACTTC. Encoded protein: CASSASGESYEQYF.

The CDR3 DNA reads as TGTGCCAGTAGACTAGCGGGAGACTACGAGCAGTACTTC. Translated: CASRLAGDYEQYF. The chain is built from TRBV19 and TRBJ2-7, with 11 bases identical to TRBD2. Per the germline V gene, CDR1 is LNHDA and CDR2 is SQIVND (reference sequence). After removal of 6 bases from V and 3 bases from J, the junction contained 1 base not matched to a gene. The CDR3 length is 13 residues.

The rearrangement joins TRBV15 to TRBJ1-4; 8 bases fit TRBD1. V trimming: 8 bases; J trimming: 4 bases; junction bases outside the gene matches: 6. Germline CDR1 LNHNV, CDR2 YYDKDF (reference sequence). CDR3 length equals 14 residues. The CDR3 is CATGADRDNEKLFF. The CDR3 DNA follows: TGTGCCACCGGGGCGGACAGGGATAATGAAAAACTGTTTTTT.

The rearrangement uses TRBV20-1 and TRBJ1-5; 7 nucleotides agree with TRBD1. V dropped 3 bases and J dropped 3; count of bases not matched to a gene: 11. There are 16 residues in the CDR3. Germline assignment: CDR1 DFQATT and CDR2 SNEGSKA (reference sequence). The CDR3, as DNA: TGCAGTGCTAGTAGGGGTTCGGGACAGACCAATCAGCCCCAGCATTTT. Its protein is CSASRGSGQTNQPQHF.

The V call is TRBV5-1, the J call TRBJ2-7, with 10 bases aligning to TRBD1. Trimming at V came to 1 base and at J to 5 bases, leaving 9 bases not matched to a gene. In germline, CDR1 is SGHRS, CDR2 YFSETQ. The CDR3 loop spans 16 amino acids. The CDR3 sequence is CASSLLIGQGGDEQYF. CDR3 nucleotides: TGCGCCAGCAGCTTGTTGATTGGACAGGGGGGCGACGAGCAGTACTTC.

The chain employs TRBV2 and TRBJ2-5, with D tentatively TRBD2 (7 bases). Germline assignment: CDR1 SNHLY and CDR2 FYNNEI. The CDR3 contains 14 residues. V shed 8 bases and J shed 5 bases, with 18 bases lying between them. The CDR3 DNA reads as TGTGCCAGCCGGGGGGCGGGGACCCTCGAGACCCAGTACTTC. Encoded protein: CASRGAGTLETQYF.

The V and J genes are TRBV12-2 and TRBJ2-1; TRBD2 is the table's D call and was not checked against the DNA. TRBV12-2 is a documented pseudogene. This CDR3 region has 19 residues. DNA of the CDR3: TGTGCAAGTCGCTTATCAACCATGACGACTAGCCGCTCCTACAATGAGCAGTTCTTC. Residues: CASRLSTMTTSRSYNEQFF.

The chain uses TRBV3-1 (or the pseudogene TRBV3-2) and TRBJ2-1; D remains unclear. The CDR3 has 12 amino acids. Per germline, CDR1 LGHDT and CDR2 YNNKEL (reference sequence). V gave up 5 bases and J gave up 8 bases, with 10 bases separating them. This CDR3 is CASSESEDEQFF. The CDR3 bases are TGTGCCAGCAGCGAAAGCGAGGATGAGCAGTTCTTC.

This clone was found once. The rearrangement joins TRBV4-1 to TRBJ1-2; perhaps TRBD1 as D (6 bases). V shed 3 bases and J shed 5 bases, with 16 bases lying between them. The germline V gene encodes CDR1 MGHRA and CDR2 YSYEKL. The CDR3 consists of 15 residues. The CDR3 reads CASSQATGTSYGYTF. DNA for the CDR3: TGCGCCAGCAGCCAGGCCACAGGGACCTCTTATGGCTACACCTTC.

V is TRBV6-5 and J is TRBJ2-2, with a tentative D call TRBD1 (5 bases). Germline CDR1 is MNHEY and CDR2 is SVGAGI. V gave up 7 bases and J gave up 3 bases, with 15 bases separating them. This CDR3 contains 15 residues. CDR3 residues: CASILYRPHTGELFF. In DNA form, the CDR3 reads TGTGCCAGCATCCTGTACAGGCCCCACACCGGGGAGCTGTTTTTT.

This chain links TRBV24-1 with TRBJ2-3; D gene ambiguous. The CDR3 consists of 12 residues. Germline CDR1 is KGHDR and CDR2 is SFDVKD. V shed 7 bases and J shed 0 bases, with 4 bases lying between them. CDR3 protein: CATSTSTDTQYF. The CDR3 DNA sequence: TGTGCCACCAGCACTAGCACAGATACGCAGTATTTT.

This clone was seen just once. J is TRBJ2-3 and V is TRBV10-2; unclear D gene. The ends were cut back, 2 bases at V and 0 bases at J, with 3 bases in the middle. The CDR3 has 13 residues. The V gene's germline CDR1 is WSHSY and CDR2 SAAADI. CDR3 protein: CASSELSTDTQYF. The CDR3 DNA is TGCGCCAGCAGTGAGCTGAGCACAGATACGCAGTATTTT.

The chain carries TRBV5-5 and TRBJ1-5; D is perhaps TRBD1 (5 bases). Trimming cost V 4 bases and J 4 bases, with 6 bases left between them. This CDR3 has 12 residues. Germline-derived CDR1 and CDR2 are SGHKS and YYEKEE (reference sequence). DNA of the CDR3: TGTGCCAGCAGCCAGGGTAATCAGCCCCAGCATTTT. It translates to CASSQGNQPQHF.

The chain joins TRBV11-2 to TRBJ2-2; TRBD2 aligns across 11 bases. CDR1 is SGHAT and CDR2 is FQNNGV in the germline V gene. V gave up 2 bases and J gave up 4 bases; unmatched junction bases: 12. The CDR3 length is 19 residues. CDR3 DNA: TGTGCCAGCAGCTTAAATGTTCGGCTAGCGGGAGGTAGCACCGGGGAGCTGTTTTTT. Amino acids: CASSLNVRLAGGSTGELFF.

This clone was detected a few times. The V and J genes are TRBV6-5 and TRBJ2-7; tentative D call: TRBD1 (5 bases). In germline, CDR1 is MNHEY, CDR2 SVGAGI. The V gene lost 0 bases and the J gene lost 2 bases, with 11 bases spanning the gap. This CDR3 contains 15 residues. Written as DNA, the CDR3 is TGTGCCAGCAGTTACTCCCATGACAGCCCCTACGAGCAGTACTTC. It codes for CASSYSHDSPYEQYF.

This clone came up a few times. The chain combines TRBV18 with TRBJ2-1; TRBD2 agrees at 12 bases. The CDR3 is 15 amino acids. Germline loops: CDR1 KGHSH, CDR2 LQKENI. With 4 bases clipped from V and 8 bases from J, the junction kept 6 bases outside the gene matches. CDR3: CASSLGLAGKDEQFF. The DNA for the CDR3 is TGTGCCAGCTCACTTGGACTAGCGGGGAAGGATGAGCAGTTCTTC.

The chain uses TRBV5-4 and TRBJ1-3, with D uncertain. Between the trimmed V and J ends, which lost 0 bases and 7 bases, there was a span of 5 bases. The CDR3 sequence is 12 residues long. Germline loops: CDR1 SGHNT, CDR2 YYREEE (reference sequence). CDR3 loop: CASSLGRNTIYF. In nucleotides, the CDR3 is TGTGCCAGCAGCTTGGGGCGGAACACCATATATTTT.

The J gene is TRBJ2-5, the V gene TRBV10-2; D is perhaps TRBD2 (6 bases). Germline V gene sequence: CDR1 WSHSY, CDR2 SAAADI. This CDR3 is built from 16 residues. Trimming took off 4 bases at V and 5 bases at J, with 20 bases between the two ends. The CDR3 region is CASSGLAQGGRETQYF. In DNA form, the CDR3 reads TGCGCCAGCAGTGGACTTGCGCAGGGAGGTAGGGAGACCCAGTACTTC.

The J gene is TRBJ2-7, the V gene TRBV5-1, with D perhaps TRBD2 (6 bases). Germline CDR1 SGHRS, CDR2 YFSETQ. The CDR3 is 15 residues long. The ends were cut back, 2 bases at V and 4 bases at J, with 16 bases in the middle. The CDR3 DNA reads TGCGCCAGCAGCTTTAAGGTGGAGGGGAAGTACGAGCAGTACTTC. This gives the protein CASSFKVEGKYEQYF.

This chain joins TRBV4-2 and TRBJ2-2; 7 positions agree with TRBD1. Germline loops: CDR1 LGHNA, CDR2 YNFKEQ. The CDR3 extends over 16 amino acids. With V trimmed by 2 bases and J by 1 base, 4 bases remained unmatched. The CDR3 bases are TGTGCCAGCAGCCAACAACAGGGGTTGAACACCGGGGAGCTGTTTTTT. Its protein is CASSQQQGLNTGELFF.

V usage is TRBV28 and J usage is TRBJ2-7; no definite D call. The V end lost 6 bases, the J end lost 0 bases, and 12 bases lay between the germline ends. This CDR3 spans 14 amino acids. CDR1 and CDR2 (germline): MDHEN, SYDVKM. CDR3 coding DNA: TGTGCCAGCAGCCTAATTCTACTCTCCTACGAGCAGTACTTC. Protein: CASSLILLSYEQYF.

This clone has more than one count but fewer than ten. Written as DNA, the CDR3 is TGCGCCAGCAGTGAAGGACTTAGACTTTCGGAAACCGAGCAGTACTTC. Translation gives CASSEGLRLSETEQYF. The chain couples TRBV10-1 to TRBJ2-7; D is possibly TRBD2 (5 bases). The CDR3 has 16 amino acids. From germline, CDR1 is WNHNN and CDR2 SYGVQD (reference sequence). Trimming cost V 3 bases and J 6 bases, with 21 bases left between them.

The V gene is TRBV27, the J gene TRBJ2-2; 10 positions match TRBD2. This CDR3 contains 18 residues. Germline V CDR1 and CDR2: MNHEY, SMNVEV (reference sequence). Trimming took 8 bases from V and 2 from J; bases not matched to a gene: 14. CDR3 DNA: TGTGCCAGCGCCGGGGGACTAGCGCATCAATTCAACACCGGGGAGCTGTTTTTT. Its protein is CASAGGLAHQFNTGELFF.

V gene TRBV3-1 (or the pseudogene TRBV3-2) combines with J gene TRBJ2-7; 10 bases match TRBD2. Unmatched junction bases numbered 9, after V lost 4 bases and J lost 6 bases. The CDR3 runs 15 residues. Germline V gene lookup returns CDR1 LGHDT and CDR2 YNNKEL (reference sequence). The CDR3 coding sequence is TGTGCCAGCAGCCCTAAAAAGCGGGGGGGTCTCGAGCAGTACTTC. Translation gives CASSPKKRGGLEQYF.

J is TRBJ2-5 and V is TRBV18, with TRBD1 matching 9 bases. The CDR3 has 15 residues. In germline, CDR1 is KGHSH, CDR2 LQKENI. V gave up 4 bases and J gave up 5 bases; unmatched junction bases: 8. For the CDR3, the DNA is TGTGCCAGCTCACTTGGACAGGGGCTGGATGAGACCCAGTACTTC. This codes for CASSLGQGLDETQYF.

The CDR3 spells CASSQARTGANYGYTF. The CDR3 DNA reads as TGCGCCAGCAGCCAAGCGAGGACAGGGGCTAACTATGGCTACACCTTC. The gene calls are TRBV4-3 and TRBJ1-2, with TRBD1 identical over 9 bases. Germline assignment: CDR1 LGHNA and CDR2 YSLEER. This CDR3 region has 16 residues. V lost 1 base to trimming and J lost 0 bases; unmatched junction nucleotides: 3.

This chain uses TRBV18 with TRBJ2-3; the D is unclear. Deletions cut 1 base from V and 0 bases from J, with 11 bases between. In germline, CDR1 is KGHSH, CDR2 LQKENI. The length of the CDR3 is 16 residues. In nucleotides, the CDR3 is TGTGCCAGCTCACCACTGACGGCGGCAAGCACAGATACGCAGTATTTT. Translation gives CASSPLTAASTDTQYF.

The rearrangement uses TRBV27 and TRBJ2-4, with TRBD2 matching 13 bases. The CDR3 consists of 16 residues. Germline trimming cut 1 base from V and 8 bases from J; bases unmatched to any gene: 5. Germline V lookup: CDR1 MNHEY, CDR2 SMNVEV (reference sequence). The CDR3 DNA reads as TGTGCCAGCAGTTTATGGGGGACTAGCGGGATGGACATTCAGTACTTC. Its translation is CASSLWGTSGMDIQYF.

This sequence joins TRBV7-6 and TRBJ2-3, with 13 bases lining up with TRBD2. The ends lost 1 base at V and 3 bases at J; junction bases unmatched: 1. Germline lookup yields CDR1 SGHVS and CDR2 FNYEAQ. This CDR3 is 16 amino acids long. In DNA form, the CDR3 reads TGTGCCAGCAGCTTAGTGACTAGCGGGGGGACAGATACGCAGTATTTT. Protein sequence: CASSLVTSGGTDTQYF.

This chain uses TRBV24-1 with TRBJ2-7; TRBD1 matches at 7 bases. The CDR3 totals 16 residues. The V gene's germline CDR1 is KGHDR and CDR2 SFDVKD. V dropped 4 bases and J dropped 1; count of bases not matched to a gene: 9. This CDR3 reads CATSDSRTGDSYEQYF. In nucleotides, the CDR3 is TGTGCCACCAGTGACTCCCGGACAGGAGATTCCTACGAGCAGTACTTC.